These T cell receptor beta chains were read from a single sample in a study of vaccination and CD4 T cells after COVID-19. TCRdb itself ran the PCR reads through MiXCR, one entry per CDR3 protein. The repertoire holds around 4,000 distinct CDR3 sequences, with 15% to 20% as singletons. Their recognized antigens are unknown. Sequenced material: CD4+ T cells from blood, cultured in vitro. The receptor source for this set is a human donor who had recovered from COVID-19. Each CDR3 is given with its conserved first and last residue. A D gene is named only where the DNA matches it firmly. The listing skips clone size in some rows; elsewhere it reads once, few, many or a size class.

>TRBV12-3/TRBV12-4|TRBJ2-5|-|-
CASSLTLGGTQYF
TGTGCCAGCAGTTTGACCCTAGGTGGGACCCAGTACTTC
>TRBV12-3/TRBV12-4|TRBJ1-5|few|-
CASSEQGLSNQPQHF
TGTGCCAGCAGTGAACAGGGTCTTAGCAATCAGCCCCAGCATTTT
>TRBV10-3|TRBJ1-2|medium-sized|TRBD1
CAITGGQDLNYGYTF
TGTGCCATCACAGGTGGACAGGATCTTAACTATGGCTACACCTTC
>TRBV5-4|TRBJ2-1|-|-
CASTTRINNEQFF
TGTGCCAGCACCACCAGGATAAACAATGAGCAGTTCTTC
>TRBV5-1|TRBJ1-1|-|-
CASSLALMNTEAFF
TGCGCCAGCAGCTTGGCCCTCATGAACACTGAAGCTTTCTTT
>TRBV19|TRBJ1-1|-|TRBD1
CASSTQGASTEAFF
TGTGCCAGTAGTACCCAGGGGGCGAGCACTGAAGCTTTCTTT
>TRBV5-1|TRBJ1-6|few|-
CASTPGISLHSPLHF
TGCGCCAGCACCCCCGGGATATCTCTTCATTCACCCCTCCACTTT
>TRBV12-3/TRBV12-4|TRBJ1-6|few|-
CASSPVLYNSPLHF
TGTGCCAGCAGCCCGGTCCTCTATAATTCACCCCTCCACTTT
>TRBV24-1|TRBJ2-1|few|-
CATSDLKYPNEQFF
TGTGCCACCAGTGATTTAAAGTACCCAAATGAGCAGTTCTTC
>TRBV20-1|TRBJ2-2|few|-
CSAKVGGDTGELFF
TGCAGTGCTAAGGTCGGAGGGGACACCGGGGAGCTGTTTTTT
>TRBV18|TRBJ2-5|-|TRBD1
CAISLGTGGMETQYF
TGTGCCATCTCCTTAGGGACAGGGGGCATGGAGACCCAGTACTTC
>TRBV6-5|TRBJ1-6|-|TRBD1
CASSYLGQGNSPLHF
TGTGCCAGCAGTTACCTAGGACAGGGCAATTCACCCCTCCACTTT
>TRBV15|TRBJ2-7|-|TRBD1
CATSNRDRVYEQYF
TGTGCCACCAGCAACCGGGACAGGGTCTACGAGCAGTACTTC
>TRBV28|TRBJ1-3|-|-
CASSATVNSGNTIYF
TGTGCCAGCAGTGCGACAGTAAACTCTGGAAACACCATATATTTT
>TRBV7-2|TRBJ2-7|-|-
CASSLGPGPYEQYF
TGTGCCAGCAGCTTAGGCCCGGGCCCCTACGAGCAGTACTTC
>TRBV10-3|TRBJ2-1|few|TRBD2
CAIRGLAVEQFF
TGTGCCATCAGGGGACTAGCGGTTGAGCAGTTCTTC
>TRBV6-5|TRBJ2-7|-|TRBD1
CASSYNDRGDYEQYF
TGTGCCAGCAGTTACAACGACAGGGGAGACTACGAGCAGTACTTC
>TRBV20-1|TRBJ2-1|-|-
CSAEAYNEQFF
TGCAGTGCCGAGGCCTACAATGAGCAGTTCTTC
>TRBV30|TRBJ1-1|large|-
CAWNGAEAFF
TGTGCCTGGAATGGCGCTGAAGCTTTCTTT
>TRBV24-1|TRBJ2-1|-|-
CATSGFPQYNEQFF
TGTGCCACCAGTGGTTTTCCACAATACAATGAGCAGTTCTTC
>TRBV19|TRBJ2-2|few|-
CASSNRNTGELFF
TGTGCCAGTAGTAACAGAAACACCGGGGAGCTGTTTTTT
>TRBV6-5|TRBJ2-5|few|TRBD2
CASSYLAGGRLRETQYF
TGTGCCAGCAGTTACCTAGCGGGGGGGCGGTTACGTGAGACCCAGTACTTC
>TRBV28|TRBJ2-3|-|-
CASSLSDTQYF
TGTGCCAGCAGTTTGTCGGATACGCAGTATTTT
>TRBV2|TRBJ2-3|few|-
CASSEFSDTQYF
TGTGCCAGCAGCGAATTTTCAGATACGCAGTATTTT
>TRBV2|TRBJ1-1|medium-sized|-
CASSDWGLAFF
TGTGCCAGCAGTGATTGGGGGCTAGCTTTCTTT
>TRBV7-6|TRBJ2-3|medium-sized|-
CASSLGLGGGGPDTQYF
TGTGCCAGCAGCTTAGGACTGGGGGGCGGGGGCCCAGATACGCAGTATTTT